This paragraph covers one T cell receptor (beta chain) sequence. The CDR3 spans 14 residues. V shed 4 bases and J shed 5 bases, with 15 bases lying between them. Per germline, CDR1 SGDLS and CDR2 YYNGEE. The sample comes from a study of T cell changes during pregnancy in multiple sclerosis. Generated by immunoSEQ multiplex PCR, the TCRdb table keeps only in-frame clones and is missing some. The table includes tens of thousands of clones, about 91% detected once. This TCR was recovered from a female donor with multiple sclerosis, enrolled in a pregnancy study. This specimen consisted of peripheral blood, obtained in the first trimester of pregnancy. The chain recombines TRBV9 with TRBJ1-1, with a tentative D call TRBD1 (5 bases). CDR3 coding DNA: TGTGCCAGCAGCTCTCTTGCGGGGGGGACTGAAGCTTTCTTT. This codes for CASSSLAGGTEAFF. Full variable domain (remainder filled in from reference TRBV9 and TRBJ1-1): DSGVTQTPKHLITATGQRVTLRCSPRSGDLSVYWYQQSLDQGLQFLIQYYNGEERAKGNILERFSAQQFPDLHSELNLSSLELGDSALYFCASSSLAGGTEAFFGQGTRLTVV.